This T cell receptor beta chain was sequenced for a study of post-analysis software for immune sequencing data. Study-level background: Included courses were relapsing-remitting and secondary progressive multiple sclerosis; progressive-relapsing multiple sclerosis was also included. Study findings and constraints: Diversity measured as normalized Chao1 was significantly lower in multiple sclerosis patients than in controls. Five or six TRBV segments, TRBV5-6, TRBV5-1 and TRBV20-1 among them, were found more frequent in patients than controls. Under the F measure, samples that were prepared in one batch clustered strongly together.

A note on this clonotype: Its matching antigen is unknown.

Sequencing libraries made from TCR beta cDNA carried unique molecular identifiers. TCRdb recomputed calls from the PCR reads with MiXCR, one row per CDR3 protein. The data contain about 680,000 distinct CDR3 sequences, 55% to 60% of them singletons. This CDR3 has 15 amino acids. CDR1 is SGHTA and CDR2 is FQGNSA in the germline V gene. The J segment lost 7 bases and the V segment lost 5 bases, leaving 9 bases of the junction unmatched. The rearrangement uses TRBV7-2 and TRBJ2-4, with TRBD1 identical over 9 bases. The sequenced sample consisted of blood. The sequence was collected from a girl aged 2-10 years with multiple sclerosis. The chain's CDR3 is CASSQRQGVGNIQYF. CDR3 DNA sequence: TGTGCCAGCAGCCAACGACAGGGGGTAGGCAACATTCAGTACTTC. Looking up the rest from reference TRBV7-2 and TRBJ2-4 gives the full variable domain: GAGVSQSPSNKVTEKGKDVELRCDPISGHTALYWYRQSLGQGLEFLIYFQGNSAPDKSGLPSDRFSAERTGGSVSTLTIQRTQQEDSAVYLCASSQRQGVGNIQYFGAGTRLSVL.